The 11 T cell receptor beta chains given below trace back to one sample, sequenced in a study of T cells in Graves' hyperthyroidism and ophthalmopathy. TCR beta CDR3 regions were amplified from RNA. During a first-round RT-PCR of the TCR CDR3, the HTBI primer set was used. TCRdb reprocessed the multiplex PCR reads via MiXCR and lists one record per CDR3 protein. The sample lists about 520,000 distinct CDR3 sequences, approximately 25% occurring once. Sequenced: blood. Source of these receptors: a woman aged 25 to 39 with Graves' ophthalmopathy.

This clonotype came up a few times. The rearrangement uses TRBV6-1 and TRBJ1-1; no firm D call. Germline V lookup: CDR1 MNHNS, CDR2 SASEGT. The CDR3 sequence is 14 residues long. Trimming took 10 bases from V and 0 from J, leaving 15 bases between them. The CDR3 nucleotides read TGTGCCACCCACCCAGGACGGTTGAACACTGAAGCTTTCTTT. It yields the protein CATHPGRLNTEAFF.

This clonotype was recorded many times. The chain is built from TRBV6-5 and TRBJ1-1; D not certain. The V end lost 7 bases, the J end lost 1 base, and 7 bases lay between the germline ends. The CDR3 totals 12 residues. CDR1 is MNHEY and CDR2 is SVGAGI in the germline V gene. The CDR3 is CASKERNTEAFF. The CDR3 coding sequence is TGTGCCAGCAAGGAAAGGAACACTGAAGCTTTCTTT.

This clonotype has at least ten counts. The rearrangement uses TRBV18 and TRBJ1-1; D may be TRBD1 (5 bases). The CDR3 contains 15 residues. CDR1 and CDR2 (germline): KGHSH, LQKENI. V dropped 1 base and J dropped 1 base, with 10 bases sitting between them. In DNA form, the CDR3 reads TGTGCCAGCTCACCACTAATACAGGAGAACACTGAAGCTTTCTTT. This codes for CASSPLIQENTEAFF.

At least ten counts were recorded for this clonotype. The chain joins TRBV28 to TRBJ1-2; D is ambiguous. Per germline, CDR1 MDHEN and CDR2 SYDVKM. V lost 3 bases to trimming and J lost 4 bases, with 9 bases between them. The CDR3 runs 13 residues. The CDR3 coding sequence is TGTGCCAGCAGTTTGCCTAACGGCTATGGCTACACCTTC. Its protein product is CASSLPNGYGYTF.

This rearrangement joins TRBV11-2 to TRBJ2-7; 7 nucleotides align to TRBD1. Trimming took 4 bases from V and 9 from J; bases not matched to a gene: 15. Per the germline V gene, CDR1 is SGHAT and CDR2 is FQNNGV. The CDR3 is 15 amino acids. This CDR3 is CASSSPTDRVVVQYF. CDR3 sequence (DNA): TGTGCCAGCAGCTCGCCTACAGACAGGGTCGTTGTGCAGTACTTC.

This CDR3 is CASSLTEGAHGYTF. The DNA for the CDR3 is TGTGCCAGCAGTTTGACCGAGGGGGCTCATGGCTACACCTTC. The J gene is TRBJ1-2, the V gene TRBV12-3 or TRBV12-4, with 7 bases lining up with TRBD1. There are 14 residues in the CDR3. After removal of 3 bases from V and 6 bases from J, the junction contained 7 bases not matched to a gene.

This clonotype was seen at least ten times. The V gene is TRBV4-2, the J gene TRBJ2-5, with 13 nucleotides matching TRBD2. J was trimmed by 3 bases and V by 0 bases; bases with no gene match: 7. The germline V gene encodes CDR1 LGHNA and CDR2 YNFKEQ. This CDR3 is 18 amino acids long. CDR3 residues: CASSQEIVGLAGEETQYF. CDR3 coding DNA: TGTGCCAGCAGCCAAGAAATAGTAGGACTAGCGGGGGAAGAGACCCAGTACTTC.

The chain employs TRBV20-1 and TRBJ1-2; D is ambiguous. This CDR3 is built from 9 residues. The V end lost 6 bases, the J end lost 6 bases, and 5 bases lay between the germline ends. CDR1 is DFQATT, CDR2 SNEGSKA, per germline (reference sequence). CDR3 protein: CSAQNGYTF. The CDR3 bases are TGCAGTGCGCAGAATGGCTACACCTTC.

The chain links TRBV28 to TRBJ1-1; no definite D call. This CDR3 has 15 amino acids. CDR1 is MDHEN and CDR2 is SYDVKM in the germline V gene. With 6 bases removed from V and 5 bases from J, the gap between germline ends came to 19 bases. CDR3 DNA: TGTGCCAGCAGCGATGCACGAATCTCGGGGACTGAAGCTTTCTTT. Encoded protein: CASSDARISGTEAFF.

V gene TRBV11-1 combines with J gene TRBJ2-6, with D tentatively TRBD2 (6 bases). CDR3 length equals 14 residues. V lost 6 bases, J lost 2 bases, and 8 bases lay in between. Germline values: CDR1 SGHAT, CDR2 FQDESV (reference sequence). As DNA, the CDR3 is TGTGCCAGCAGTTGGGGGGCTGGGGCCAACGTCCTGACTTTC. This sequence encodes CASSWGAGANVLTF.

This clonotype was observed at least ten times. The chain uses TRBV27 and TRBJ1-1; perhaps TRBD1 as D (6 bases). The germline V gene has CDR1 MNHEY and CDR2 SMNVEV (reference sequence). The CDR3 has 15 residues. Trimming took off 4 bases at V and 1 base at J, with 13 bases between the two ends. CDR3: CASSSPGAGNTEAFF. Here the CDR3 DNA reads TGTGCCAGCAGTTCCCCGGGGGCTGGGAACACTGAAGCTTTCTTT.